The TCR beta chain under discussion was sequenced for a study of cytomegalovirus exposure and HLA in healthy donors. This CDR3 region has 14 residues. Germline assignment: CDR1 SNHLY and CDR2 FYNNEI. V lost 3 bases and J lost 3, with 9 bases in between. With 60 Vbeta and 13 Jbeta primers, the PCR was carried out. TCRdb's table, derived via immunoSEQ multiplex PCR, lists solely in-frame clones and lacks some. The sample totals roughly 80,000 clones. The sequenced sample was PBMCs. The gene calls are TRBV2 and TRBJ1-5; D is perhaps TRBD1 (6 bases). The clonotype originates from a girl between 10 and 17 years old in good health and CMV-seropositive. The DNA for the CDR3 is TGTGCCAGCAGTGACGGACAGACCAATCAGCCCCAGCATTTT. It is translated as CASSDGQTNQPQHF.